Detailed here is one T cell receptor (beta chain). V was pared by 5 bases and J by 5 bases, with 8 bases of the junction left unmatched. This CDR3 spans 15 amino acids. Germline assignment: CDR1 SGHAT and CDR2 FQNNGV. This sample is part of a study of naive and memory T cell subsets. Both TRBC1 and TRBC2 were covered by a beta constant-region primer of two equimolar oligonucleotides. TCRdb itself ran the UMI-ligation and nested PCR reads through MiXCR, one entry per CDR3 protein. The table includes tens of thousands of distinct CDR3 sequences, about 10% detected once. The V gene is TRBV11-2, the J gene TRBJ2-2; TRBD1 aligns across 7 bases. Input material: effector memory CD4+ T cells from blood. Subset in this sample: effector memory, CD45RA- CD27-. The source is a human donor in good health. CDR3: CASSRGDSPTGELFF. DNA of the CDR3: TGTGCCAGCAGCAGAGGGGACAGTCCAACCGGGGAGCTGTTTTTT.